This T cell receptor beta chain was obtained from a study of blood T cell repertoires in COVID-19. About the study: T cells, B-cell-depleted T cells, or PBMCs provided the cDNA or gDNA that served as material.

CDR3 size: 13 residues. V was cut by 9 bases and J by 3 bases, with 12 bases left in between. Original analysis: Amplification of reference gene primers was used by the study to estimate nucleated cell counts. Clones were read by immunoSEQ multiplex PCR, and TCRdb kept only the in-frame ones, dropping some. V and J calls and clone size come straight from that table; D and trimming were deduced from the DNA. Of roughly 310,000 clones listed, roughly 88% are singletons. The source is a woman in her 30s with COVID-19, enrolled during active disease. Sequencing used peripheral blood. The chain carries TRBV12-3 or TRBV12-4 and TRBJ1-5; the D gene is possibly TRBD1 (6 bases). The CDR3 DNA sequence: TGTGCCAGTCACGACAGGTCCAATCAGCCCCAGCATTTT. Translating it yields CASHDRSNQPQHF.